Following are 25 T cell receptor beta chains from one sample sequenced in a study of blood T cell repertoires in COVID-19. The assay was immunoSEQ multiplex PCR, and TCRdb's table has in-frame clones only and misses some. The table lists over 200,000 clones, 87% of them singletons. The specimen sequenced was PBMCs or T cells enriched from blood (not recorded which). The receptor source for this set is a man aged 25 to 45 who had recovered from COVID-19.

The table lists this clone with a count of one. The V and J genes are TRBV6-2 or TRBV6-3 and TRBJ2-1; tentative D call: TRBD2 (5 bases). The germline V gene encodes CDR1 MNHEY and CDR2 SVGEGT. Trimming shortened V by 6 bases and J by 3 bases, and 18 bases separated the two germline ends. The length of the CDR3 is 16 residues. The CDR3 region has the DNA TGTGCCAGCAGCCCCCGGAGGATCAGCGGCTACAATGAGCAGTTCTTC. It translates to CASSPRRISGYNEQFF.

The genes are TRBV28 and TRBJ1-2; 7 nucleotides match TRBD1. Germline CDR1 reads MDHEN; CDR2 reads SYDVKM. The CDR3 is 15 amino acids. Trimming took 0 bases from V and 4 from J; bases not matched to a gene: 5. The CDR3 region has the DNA TGTGCCAGCAGTTTATGGGGGACAGCACTCTATGGCTACACCTTC. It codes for CASSLWGTALYGYTF.

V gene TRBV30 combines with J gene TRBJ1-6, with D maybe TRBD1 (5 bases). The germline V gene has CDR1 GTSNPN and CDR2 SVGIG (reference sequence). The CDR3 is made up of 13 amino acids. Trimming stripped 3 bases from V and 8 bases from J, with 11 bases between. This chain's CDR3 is CAWRLDRYSPLHF. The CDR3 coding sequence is TGTGCCTGGAGACTCGACAGATATTCACCCCTCCACTTT.

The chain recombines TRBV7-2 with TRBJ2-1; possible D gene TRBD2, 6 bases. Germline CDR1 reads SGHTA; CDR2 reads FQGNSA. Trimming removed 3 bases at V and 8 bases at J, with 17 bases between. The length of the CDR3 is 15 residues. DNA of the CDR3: TGTGCCAGCAGCTTTGCGGGACTTCCCCGCGATGAGCAGTTCTTC. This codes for CASSFAGLPRDEQFF.

The DNA of the CDR3 is TGTGCCAGCAGTTACCGTCCACAGGGGAACACTGAAGCTTTCTTT. Its protein product is CASSYRPQGNTEAFF. The chain links TRBV6-5 to TRBJ1-1; tentatively, D is TRBD1 (6 bases). V was cut by 2 bases and J by 1 base, with 11 bases left in between. From germline, CDR1 is MNHEY and CDR2 SVGAGI. CDR3 length: 15 amino acids.

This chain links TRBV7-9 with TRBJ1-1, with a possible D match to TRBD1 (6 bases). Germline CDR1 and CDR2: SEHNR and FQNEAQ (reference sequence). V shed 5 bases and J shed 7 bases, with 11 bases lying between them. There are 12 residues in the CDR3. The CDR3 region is CASSRTDGEAFF. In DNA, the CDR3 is TGTGCCAGCAGCCGGACAGATGGTGAAGCTTTCTTT.

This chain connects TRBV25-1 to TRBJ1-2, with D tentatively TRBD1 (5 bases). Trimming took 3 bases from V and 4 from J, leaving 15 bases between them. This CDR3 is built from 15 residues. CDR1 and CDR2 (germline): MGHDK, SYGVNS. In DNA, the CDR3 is TGTGCCAGCAGTGACACCGGGACGGGAGGCTATGGCTACACCTTC. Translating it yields CASSDTGTGGYGYTF.

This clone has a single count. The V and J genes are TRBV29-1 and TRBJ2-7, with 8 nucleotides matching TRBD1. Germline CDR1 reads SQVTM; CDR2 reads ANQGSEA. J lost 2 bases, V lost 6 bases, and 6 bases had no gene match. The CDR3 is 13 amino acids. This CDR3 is CSVQGQVTYEQYF. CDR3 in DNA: TGCAGCGTCCAGGGACAGGTAACCTACGAGCAGTACTTC.

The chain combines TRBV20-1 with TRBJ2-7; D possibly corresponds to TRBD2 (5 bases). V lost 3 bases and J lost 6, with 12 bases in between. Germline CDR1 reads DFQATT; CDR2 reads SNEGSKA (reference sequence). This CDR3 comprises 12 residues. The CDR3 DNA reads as TGCAGTGCTAGTAGAGGGAACCGCGAGCAGTACTTC. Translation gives CSASRGNREQYF.

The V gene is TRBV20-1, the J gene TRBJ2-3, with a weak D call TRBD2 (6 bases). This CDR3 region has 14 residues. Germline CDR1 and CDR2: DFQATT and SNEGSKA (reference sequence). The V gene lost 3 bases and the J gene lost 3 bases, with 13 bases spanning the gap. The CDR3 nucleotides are TGCAGTGCTAGTCTGGACTATTCTACAGATACGCAGTATTTT. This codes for CSASLDYSTDTQYF.

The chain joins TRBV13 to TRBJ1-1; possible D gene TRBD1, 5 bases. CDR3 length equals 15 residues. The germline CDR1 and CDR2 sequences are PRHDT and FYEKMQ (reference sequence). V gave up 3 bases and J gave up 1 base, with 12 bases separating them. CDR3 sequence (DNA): TGTGCCAGCAGCTTTCTTAGGGGAACGAACACTGAAGCTTTCTTT. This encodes CASSFLRGTNTEAFF.

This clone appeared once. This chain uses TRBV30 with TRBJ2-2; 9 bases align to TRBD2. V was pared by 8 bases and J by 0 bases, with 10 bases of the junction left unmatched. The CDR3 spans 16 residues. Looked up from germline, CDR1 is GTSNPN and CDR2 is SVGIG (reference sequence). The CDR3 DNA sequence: TGTGCCGGAGATTGGCGGGGGGGCGCGAACACCGGGGAGCTGTTTTTT. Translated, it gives CAGDWRGGANTGELFF.

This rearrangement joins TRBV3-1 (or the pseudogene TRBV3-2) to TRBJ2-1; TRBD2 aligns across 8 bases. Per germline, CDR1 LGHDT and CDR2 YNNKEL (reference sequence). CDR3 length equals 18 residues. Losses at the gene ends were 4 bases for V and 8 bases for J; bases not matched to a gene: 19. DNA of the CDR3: TGTGCCAGCAGCCCCCGATTTATAGCGGGACGACCGGTTCATGAGCAGTTCTTC. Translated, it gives CASSPRFIAGRPVHEQFF.

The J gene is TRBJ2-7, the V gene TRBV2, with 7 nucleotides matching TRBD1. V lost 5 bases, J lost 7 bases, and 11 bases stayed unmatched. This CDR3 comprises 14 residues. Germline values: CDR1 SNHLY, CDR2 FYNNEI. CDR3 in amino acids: CASSTRQGNDEQYF. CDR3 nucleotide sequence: TGTGCCAGCAGTACTAGACAGGGTAATGATGAGCAGTACTTC.

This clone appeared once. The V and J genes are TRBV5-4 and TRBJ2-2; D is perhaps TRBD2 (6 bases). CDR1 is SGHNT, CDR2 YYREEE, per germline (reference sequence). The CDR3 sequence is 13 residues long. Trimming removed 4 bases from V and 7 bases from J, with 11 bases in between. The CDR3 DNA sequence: TGTGCCAGCAGCCCCGTGGAGGGCGGGGAGCTGTTTTTT. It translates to CASSPVEGGELFF.

CDR3 coding DNA: TGTGCCAGCAGTGAGGGACATTGGGACACTGAAGCTTTCTTT. Protein product: CASSEGHWDTEAFF. This chain links TRBV2 with TRBJ1-1; tentative D call: TRBD1 (6 bases). V was cut by 3 bases and J by 3 bases, with 11 bases left in between. The CDR3 runs to 14 residues. CDR1 is SNHLY and CDR2 is FYNNEI in the germline V gene.

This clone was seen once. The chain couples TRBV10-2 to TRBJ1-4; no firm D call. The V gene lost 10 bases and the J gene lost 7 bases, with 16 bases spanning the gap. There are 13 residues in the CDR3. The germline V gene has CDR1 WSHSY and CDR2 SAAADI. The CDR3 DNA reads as TGCGCCACCCGGGCTGGAGGGCTTGAAAAACTGTTTTTT. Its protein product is CATRAGGLEKLFF.

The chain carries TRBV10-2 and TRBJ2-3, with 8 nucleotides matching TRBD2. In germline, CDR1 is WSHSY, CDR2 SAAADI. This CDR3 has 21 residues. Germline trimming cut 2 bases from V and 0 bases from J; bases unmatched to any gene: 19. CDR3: CASSEPRSKAGAPLSTDTQYF. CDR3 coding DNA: TGCGCCAGCAGTGAGCCCCGATCAAAAGCGGGAGCTCCTTTAAGCACAGATACGCAGTATTTT.

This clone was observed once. The CDR3 protein is CASSFRGSLSNYGYTF. Written as DNA, the CDR3 is TGCGCCAGCAGCTTCAGGGGCTCCCTCTCTAACTATGGCTACACCTTC. The rearrangement uses TRBV5-1 and TRBJ1-2, with a possible D match to TRBD1 (6 bases). CDR3 size: 16 residues. In germline, CDR1 is SGHRS, CDR2 YFSETQ. Deletions cut 2 bases from V and 0 bases from J, with 14 bases between.

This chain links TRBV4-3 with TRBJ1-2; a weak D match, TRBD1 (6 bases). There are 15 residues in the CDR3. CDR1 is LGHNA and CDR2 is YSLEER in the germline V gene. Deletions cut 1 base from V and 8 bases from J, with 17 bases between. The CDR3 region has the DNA TGCGCCAGCAGCCAAGGCATTACAGGGTCTCGGGGCTACACCTTC. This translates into CASSQGITGSRGYTF.

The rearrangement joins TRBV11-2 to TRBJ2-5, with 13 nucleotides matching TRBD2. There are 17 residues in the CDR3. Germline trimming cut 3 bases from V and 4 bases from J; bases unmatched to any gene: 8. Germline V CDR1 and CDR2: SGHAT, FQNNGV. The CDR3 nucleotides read TGTGCCAGCAGCTTCAGGACTAGCGGGAGTAGTCGAGAGACCCAGTACTTC. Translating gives CASSFRTSGSSRETQYF. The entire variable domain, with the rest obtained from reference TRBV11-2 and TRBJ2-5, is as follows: EAGVAQSPRYKIIEKRQSVAFWCNPISGHATLYWYQQILGQGPKLLIQFQNNGVVDDSQLPKDRFSAERLKGVDSTLKIQPAKLEDSAVYLCASSFRTSGSSRETQYFGPGTRLLVL.

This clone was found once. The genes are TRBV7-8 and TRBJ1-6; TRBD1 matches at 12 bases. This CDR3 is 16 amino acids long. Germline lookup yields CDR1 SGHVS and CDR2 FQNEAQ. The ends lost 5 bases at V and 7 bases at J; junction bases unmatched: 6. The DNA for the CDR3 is TGTGCCAGCAGCCGGGACAGGGGGCTATGGAATTCACCCCTCCACTTT. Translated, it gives CASSRDRGLWNSPLHF.

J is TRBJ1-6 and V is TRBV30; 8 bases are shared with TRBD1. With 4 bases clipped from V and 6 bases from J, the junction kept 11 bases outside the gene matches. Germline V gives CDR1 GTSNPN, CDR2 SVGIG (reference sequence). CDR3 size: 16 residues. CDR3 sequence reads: CAWTPTEDRVNSPLHF. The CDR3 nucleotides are TGTGCCTGGACCCCTACAGAGGACAGGGTTAATTCACCCCTCCACTTT.

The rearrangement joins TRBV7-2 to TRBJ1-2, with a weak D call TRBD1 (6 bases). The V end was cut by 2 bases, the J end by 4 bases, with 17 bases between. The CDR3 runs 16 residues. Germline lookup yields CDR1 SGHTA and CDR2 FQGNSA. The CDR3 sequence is CASSLSGRGGSYGYTF. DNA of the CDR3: TGTGCCAGCAGCTTAAGTGGGAGGGGGGGCAGCTATGGCTACACCTTC.

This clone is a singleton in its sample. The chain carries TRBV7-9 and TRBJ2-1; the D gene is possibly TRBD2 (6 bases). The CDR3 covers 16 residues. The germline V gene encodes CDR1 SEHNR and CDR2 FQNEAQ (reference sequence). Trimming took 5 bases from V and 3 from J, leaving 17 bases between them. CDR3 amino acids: CASSKTGVRHYNEQFF. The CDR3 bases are TGTGCCAGCAGCAAAACGGGGGTCAGACACTACAATGAGCAGTTCTTC.